The entry below describes one TCR beta chain. J was trimmed by 7 bases and V by 6 bases; bases with no gene match: 10. Germline V CDR1 and CDR2: SQVTM, ANQGSEA. The CDR3 length is 13 residues. The sample originates from a study of blood T cells in healthy people across ages. Aged roughly 6 to 100, donors were systemically healthy Caucasians from Russia. A second PCR, run for roughly 7 to 12 cycles, used a sample-barcoded 5' primer plus a J-beta primer mix. Each cDNA molecule was tagged by a template-switch adaptor that had 12 random nucleotides. TCRdb called the 5' RACE reads again in MiXCR, with one record for every CDR3 protein. Of 900,000 to 950,000 distinct CDR3 sequences listed, 25% to 30% are singletons. The data were also submitted as part of a second study, on T cells of mothers and their children.

V gene TRBV29-1 combines with J gene TRBJ1-1; 8 bases fit TRBD1. Sample: blood. The clonotype was recovered from a woman between 40 and 55 years old in good health. The CDR3 region has the DNA TGCAGCGTCAACACAGGGGGTGGGGGTGAAGCTTTCTTT. Its translation: CSVNTGGGGEAFF. Using reference TRBV29-1 and TRBJ1-1 for the parts outside the CDR3, the full variable domain is SAVISQKPSRDICQRGTSLTIQCQVDSQVTMMFWYRQQPGQSLTLIATANQGSEATYESGFVIDKFPISRPNLTFSTLTVSNMSPEDSSIYLCSVNTGGGGEAFFGQGTRLTVV.